The source of this T cell receptor (beta chain) is a study of cytomegalovirus exposure and HLA in healthy donors. Study-wide results and caveats: Three chains linked to CMV were shown in vitro to be specific for CMV antigens.

This clone was seen more than once but under ten times. Antigen unknown. Both 60 Vbeta primers and 13 Jbeta primers went into the PCR. Generated by immunoSEQ multiplex PCR, the TCRdb table keeps only in-frame clones and is missing some. The table records fewer than 200,000 clones, roughly two thirds of them present only once. Germline assignment: CDR1 MGHRA and CDR2 YSYEKL. The germline V and J ends were trimmed by 2 bases and 7 bases, with 9 bases remaining between them. This CDR3 has 13 amino acids. The receptor was isolated from a woman younger than 35 in good health and CMV-seropositive. The chain combines TRBV4-1 with TRBJ2-1; D gene uncertain. Material for sequencing was PBMCs. The CDR3: CASSQSQVNEQFF. CDR3 DNA sequence: TGCGCCAGCAGCCAAAGTCAGGTTAATGAGCAGTTCTTC.